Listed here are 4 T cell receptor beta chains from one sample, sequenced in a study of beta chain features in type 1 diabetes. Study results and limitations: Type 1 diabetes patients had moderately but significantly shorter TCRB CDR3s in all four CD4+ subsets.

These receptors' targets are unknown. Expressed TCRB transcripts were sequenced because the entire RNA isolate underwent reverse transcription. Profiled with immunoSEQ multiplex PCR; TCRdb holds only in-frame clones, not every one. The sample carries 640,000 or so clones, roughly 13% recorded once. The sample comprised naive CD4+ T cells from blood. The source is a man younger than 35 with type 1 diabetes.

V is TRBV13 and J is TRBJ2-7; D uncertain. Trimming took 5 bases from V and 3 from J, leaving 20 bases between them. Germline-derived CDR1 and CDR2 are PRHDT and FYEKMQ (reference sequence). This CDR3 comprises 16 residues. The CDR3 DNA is TGTGCCAGCAGCCGCTATGACTCGGTTTTTAACTACGAGCAGTACTTC. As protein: CASSRYDSVFNYEQYF.

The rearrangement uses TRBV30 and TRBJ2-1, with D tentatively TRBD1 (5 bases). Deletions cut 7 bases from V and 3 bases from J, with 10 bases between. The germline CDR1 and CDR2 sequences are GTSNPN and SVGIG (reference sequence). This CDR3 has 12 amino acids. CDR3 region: CASNRGYNEQFF. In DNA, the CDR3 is TGTGCCTCCAATAGGGGCTACAATGAGCAGTTCTTC.

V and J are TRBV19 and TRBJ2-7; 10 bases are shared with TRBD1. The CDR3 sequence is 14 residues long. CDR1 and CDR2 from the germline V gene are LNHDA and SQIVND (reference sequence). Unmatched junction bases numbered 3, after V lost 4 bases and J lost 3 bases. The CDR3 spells CASSRQGAGYEQYF. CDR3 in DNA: TGTGCCAGTAGTAGACAGGGGGCAGGCTACGAGCAGTACTTC.

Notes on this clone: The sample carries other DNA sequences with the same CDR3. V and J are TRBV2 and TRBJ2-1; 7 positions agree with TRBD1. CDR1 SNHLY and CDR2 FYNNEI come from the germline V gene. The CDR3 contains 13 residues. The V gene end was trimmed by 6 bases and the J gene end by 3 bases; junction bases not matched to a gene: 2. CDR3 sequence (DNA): TGTGCCAGCAGAAGGGACAGCTACAATGAGCAGTTCTTC. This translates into CASRRDSYNEQFF. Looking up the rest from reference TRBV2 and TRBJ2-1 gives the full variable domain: EPEVTQTPSHQVTQMGQEVILRCVPISNHLYFYWYRQILGQKVEFLVSFYNNEISEKSEIFDDQFSVERPDGSNFTLKIRSTKLEDSAMYFCASRRDSYNEQFFGPGTRLTVL.